This entry describes one T cell receptor beta chain. The antigen is undetermined. With 60 Vbeta and 13 Jbeta primers, the PCR was carried out. Assay: immunoSEQ multiplex PCR; the TCRdb copy retains only in-frame clones and omits some. The sample has about 110,000 clones, 80% to 85% seen once. This sample was included in a study of cytomegalovirus exposure and HLA in healthy donors. Study findings and constraints: Some highly shared sequence variants likely arose as a pipeline artifact. A few of the chains that were CMV-associated were confirmed in vitro to be specific for CMV antigens.

Looked up from germline, CDR1 is SGHKS and CDR2 is YYEKEE (reference sequence). The CDR3 runs to 20 residues. J lost 3 bases, V lost 1 base, and 17 bases had no gene match. The specimen was PBMCs. The chain combines TRBV5-5 with TRBJ1-4; TRBD1 matches at 8 bases. This TCR was sampled from a woman in her thirties in good health and CMV-seronegative. CDR3 sequence: CASSLPIGQGARAANEKLFF. The CDR3 DNA follows: TGTGCCAGCAGCTTGCCAATTGGGCAGGGGGCCCGGGCAGCTAATGAAAAACTGTTTTTT.